What follows describes a single TCR beta chain. Its antigen remains unidentified. This sample was taken from a study of T-cell memory formation after mild COVID-19. The overall study: The study found TCR clusters largely donor specific. Study-wide results and limits: Among clones peaking at day 37 in the second wave, SARS-CoV-2 specificity remained unconfirmed. Chiefly within CM and EM were the contracting CD4+ clones; CD8+ ones were within EMRA.

This CDR3 is built from 14 residues. The V gene lost 0 bases and the J gene lost 5 bases, with 8 bases spanning the gap. Per germline, CDR1 SGHRS and CDR2 YFSETQ. Sample barcodes and UMIs were carried by the TCR alpha and TCR beta cDNA libraries that 5'RACE generated with constant-segment primers. TCRdb processed the 5' RACE reads anew with MiXCR; each CDR3 protein has one entry. The data contain about 320,000 distinct CDR3 sequences, 13% to 15% of them singletons. The sequence derives from a man younger than 30 who had mild COVID-19 (a few samples of this study predate the infection). Cell type and time point are not known. The sequenced sample was PBMCs or a T cell subset sorted from them (not recorded which). The V call is TRBV5-1, the J call TRBJ2-2, with D uncertain. CDR3 residues: CASSLARLTGELFF. In DNA form, the CDR3 reads TGCGCCAGCAGCTTGGCCAGGCTGACCGGGGAGCTGTTTTTT.